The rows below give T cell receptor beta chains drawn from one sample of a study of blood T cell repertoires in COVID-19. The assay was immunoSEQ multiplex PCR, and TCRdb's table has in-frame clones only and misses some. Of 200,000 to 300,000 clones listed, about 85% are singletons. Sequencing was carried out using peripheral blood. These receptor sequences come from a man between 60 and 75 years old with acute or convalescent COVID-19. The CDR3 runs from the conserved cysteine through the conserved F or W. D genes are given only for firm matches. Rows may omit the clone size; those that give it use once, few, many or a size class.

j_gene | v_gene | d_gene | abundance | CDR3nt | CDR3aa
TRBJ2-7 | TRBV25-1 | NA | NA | TGTGCCAGCAGTCTGCGGGGCCCTCACTACGAGCAGTACTTC | CASSLRGPHYEQYF
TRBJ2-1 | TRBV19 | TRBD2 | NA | TGTGCCAGTAGTATATTGTGGACTAGCGCCTACAATGAGCAGTTCTTC | CASSILWTSAYNEQFF
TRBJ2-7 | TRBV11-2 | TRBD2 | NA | TGTGCCAGCAGCTTAGGCAGCGGGGGGGCCTACGAGCAGTACTTC | CASSLGSGGAYEQYF
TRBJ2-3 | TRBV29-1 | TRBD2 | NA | TGCAGCGTGCCGACTAGCGGGGGGAATTCAGATACGCAGTATTTT | CSVPTSGGNSDTQYF
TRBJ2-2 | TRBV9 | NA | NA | TGTGCCAGCAGCAAGAGTCCGCGATCGAACACCGGGGAGCTGTTTTTT | CASSKSPRSNTGELFF
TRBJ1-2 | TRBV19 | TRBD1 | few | TGTGCCAGTAGCAGGGGGCTTAACTATGGCTACACCTTC | CASSRGLNYGYTF
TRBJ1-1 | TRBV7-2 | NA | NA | TGTGCCAGCAGCTTACGATTTTTGCTGGGACACCTTGAAGCTTTCTTT | CASSLRFLLGHLEAFF
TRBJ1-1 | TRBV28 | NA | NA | TGTGCCAGCAGTGTCCGAGATGAAGCTTTCTTT | CASSVRDEAFF
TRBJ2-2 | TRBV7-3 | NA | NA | TGTGCCAGCGGACGAGGAGGTGGTGGGAGCACCGGGGAGCTGTTTTTT | CASGRGGGGSTGELFF
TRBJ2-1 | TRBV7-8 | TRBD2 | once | TGTGCCAGCAGCTTAGAGGTCTGGGGGACTAGCAACAATGAGCAGTTCTTC | CASSLEVWGTSNNEQFF
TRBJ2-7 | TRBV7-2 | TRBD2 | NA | TGTGCCAGCAGCCCCCGCGGGGGGGGATCCTACGAGCAGTACTTC | CASSPRGGGSYEQYF
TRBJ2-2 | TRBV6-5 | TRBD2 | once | TGTGCCAGCAGTTACTCCTGGGGGGGGTCCGGGGAGCTGTTTTTT | CASSYSWGGSGELFF
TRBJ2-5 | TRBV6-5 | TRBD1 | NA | TGTGCCAGCAGAAGATCAGGGGGAAGTTTCGAGACCCAGTACTTC | CASRRSGGSFETQYF
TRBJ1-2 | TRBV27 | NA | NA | TGTGCCAGCAGTTTACAGGGGCCTCCCAATGGCTACACCTTC | CASSLQGPPNGYTF
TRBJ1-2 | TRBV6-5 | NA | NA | TGTGCCAGCAGTTACGAGGGATCAAGCTACACCTTC | CASSYEGSSYTF
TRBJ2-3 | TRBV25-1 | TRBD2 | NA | TGTGCCAGCAGTAGGACTAGCGGGGGGAGGGCAGATACGCAGTATTTT | CASSRTSGGRADTQYF
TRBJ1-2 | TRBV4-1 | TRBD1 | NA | TGCGCCAGCAGCCAGCACTCACAGGGGGCGCTGGGGGGCTACACCTTC | CASSQHSQGALGGYTF
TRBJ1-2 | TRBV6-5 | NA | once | TGTGCCAGCACCGCCTCACCCCTTCAACTCTATGGCTACACCTTC | CASTASPLQLYGYTF
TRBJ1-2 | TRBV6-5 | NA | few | TGTGCCAGCAGCGAGGACTTGAATAACTATGGCTACACCTTC | CASSEDLNNYGYTF
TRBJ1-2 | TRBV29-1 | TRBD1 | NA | TGCAGCGTCGCCGGGGGACAGGGACACGCAGGCGGCTACACCTTC | CSVAGGQGHAGGYTF
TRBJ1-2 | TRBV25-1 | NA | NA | TGTGCCAGCAGTTATAAGACAGCCTATGGCTACACCTTC | CASSYKTAYGYTF
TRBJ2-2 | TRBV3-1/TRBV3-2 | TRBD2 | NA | TGTGCCAGCAGCCGAGCGGGAGTAAACACCGGGGAGCTGTTTTTT | CASSRAGVNTGELFF
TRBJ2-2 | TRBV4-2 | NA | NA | TGTGCCAGCAGCCAAGATGCCGCGGGGAGGAGAGGGGAGCTGTTTTTT | CASSQDAAGRRGELFF
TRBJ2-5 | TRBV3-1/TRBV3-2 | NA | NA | TGTGCCAGCAGCCAAGTAGTCGAGACCCAGTACTTC | CASSQVVETQYF
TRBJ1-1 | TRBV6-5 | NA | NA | TGTGCCAGCAGCGCTTCAGGGGAGACTGAAGCTTTCTTT | CASSASGETEAFF
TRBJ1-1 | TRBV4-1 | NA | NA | TGCGCCAGCAGCCAAGACGCCAGGCCGAACACTGAAGCTTTCTTT | CASSQDARPNTEAFF
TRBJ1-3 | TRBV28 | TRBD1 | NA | TGTGCCAGCAGTTTATGGACAGGGGTAACGAACACCATATATTTT | CASSLWTGVTNTIYF
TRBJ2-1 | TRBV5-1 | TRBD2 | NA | TGCGCCAGCAGCAACGGGGGGACGGTGACCTACAATGAGCAGTTCTTC | CASSNGGTVTYNEQFF
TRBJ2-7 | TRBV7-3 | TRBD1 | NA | TGTGCCAGCAGTCCCGGGACAGGGGGCTACGAGCAGTACTTC | CASSPGTGGYEQYF
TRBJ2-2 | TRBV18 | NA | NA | TGTGCCAGCTCACCACTCGGAGGGTCCTCCGGGGAGCTGTTTTTT | CASSPLGGSSGELFF
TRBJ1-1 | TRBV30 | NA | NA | TGTGCCTGGAGTGGTCAGACTCTGAGGGAAGCTTTCTTT | CAWSGQTLREAFF
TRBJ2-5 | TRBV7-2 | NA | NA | TGTGCCAGCAGCTCTGGGGGACTTAAAGAGACCCAGTACTTC | CASSSGGLKETQYF
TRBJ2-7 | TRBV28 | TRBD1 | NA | TGTGCCAGCACGAGACAGGGATCCCACGAGCAGTACTTC | CASTRQGSHEQYF
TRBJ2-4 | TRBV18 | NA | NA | TGTGCCAGCTCACCCGGAGTAGCCAAAAACATTCAGTACTTC | CASSPGVAKNIQYF
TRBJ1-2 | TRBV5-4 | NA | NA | TGTGCCAGCAGCTTTGGGACACAAAACTATGGCTACACCTTC | CASSFGTQNYGYTF
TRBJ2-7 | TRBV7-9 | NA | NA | TGTGCCAGCAGCTCCCCCGGGACAACCTACGAGCAGTACTTC | CASSSPGTTYEQYF
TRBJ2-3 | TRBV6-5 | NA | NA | TGTGCCATTTTCCAAAGGGGGACAGATACGCAGTATTTT | CAIFQRGTDTQYF
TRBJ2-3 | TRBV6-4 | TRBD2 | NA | TGTGCCAGCAATGTCCCGGGACTAGCGGGGCCCTCCCCCCGTACGCAGTATTTT | CASNVPGLAGPSPRTQYF
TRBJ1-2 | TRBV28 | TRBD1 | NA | TGTGCCAGCGGACAGGCCAAGTTAGCTAACTATGGCTACACCTTC | CASGQAKLANYGYTF
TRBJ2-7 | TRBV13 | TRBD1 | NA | TGTGCCAGCAGCTGGGGACAGGGTAGGGGCGAGCAGTACTTC | CASSWGQGRGEQYF
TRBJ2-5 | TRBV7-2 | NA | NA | TGTGCCAGCAGCTTAGCGGTGCTTGGCCCGGGAGAGACCCAGTACTTC | CASSLAVLGPGETQYF
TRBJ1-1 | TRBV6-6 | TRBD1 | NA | TGTGCCAGCAGTTGGACCCTCAGGGGGCGAGGCACTGAAGCTTTCTTT | CASSWTLRGRGTEAFF
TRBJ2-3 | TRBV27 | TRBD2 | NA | TGTGCCAGCAGTTTAAGCGGGGGTGTTGCAGATACGCAGTATTTT | CASSLSGGVADTQYF
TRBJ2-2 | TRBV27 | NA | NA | TGTGCCAGCAGCCGACAACAGGACCCCGGGGAGCTGTTTTTT | CASSRQQDPGELFF
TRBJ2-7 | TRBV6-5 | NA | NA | TGTGCCAGCAGTTACCCCGCCCCTTCCAGATCCTACGAGCAGTACTTC | CASSYPAPSRSYEQYF
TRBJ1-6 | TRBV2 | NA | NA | TGTGCCAGCAGTCAACAAGACAGGTTGAATTCACCCCTCCACTTT | CASSQQDRLNSPLHF
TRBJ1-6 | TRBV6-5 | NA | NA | TGTGCCAGCACCTGGGGGAGGATGAATAATTCACCCCTCCACTTT | CASTWGRMNNSPLHF
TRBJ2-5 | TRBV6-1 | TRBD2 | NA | TGTGCCAGCAGTGAATCCGTAGCGGGGGCGAGGGGGGAGACCCAGTACTTC | CASSESVAGARGETQYF
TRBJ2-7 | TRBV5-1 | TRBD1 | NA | TGCGCCAGCAGCCTTGGACAGGGCCCCCTCGGGCAGTACTTC | CASSLGQGPLGQYF
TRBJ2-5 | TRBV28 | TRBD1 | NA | TGTGCCAGCAGTAAGCCCGGGACAGGAGAGACCCAGTACTTC | CASSKPGTGETQYF
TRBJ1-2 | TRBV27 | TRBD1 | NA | TGTGCCAGCAGTCCTCAGGACAGGGTCGGCTATGGCTACACCTTC | CASSPQDRVGYGYTF
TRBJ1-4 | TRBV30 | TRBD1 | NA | TGTGCCTGGAGTGGACAGGGGGCCGGAGGACTGTTTTTT | CAWSGQGAGGLFF
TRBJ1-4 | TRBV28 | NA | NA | TGTTCCACGTCAAGGGGAACTTATGAAAAACTGTTTTTT | CSTSRGTYEKLFF
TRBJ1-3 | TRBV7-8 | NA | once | TGTGCCAGCAGCCACTATCGCTCTGGAAACACCATATATTTT | CASSHYRSGNTIYF
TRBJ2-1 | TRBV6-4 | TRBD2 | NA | TGTGCCAGCAGTGACGGTCTAGCGGGAGGGAGTGAGCAGTTCTTC | CASSDGLAGGSEQFF
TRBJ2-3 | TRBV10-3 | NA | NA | TGTGCCATCAGTGAGTCGACCAGGTCAGCAGATACGCAGTATTTT | CAISESTRSADTQYF
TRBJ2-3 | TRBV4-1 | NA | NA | TGCGCCAGCAGCCAGTACAGGGGCGGGGTTAGCACAGATACGCAGTATTTT | CASSQYRGGVSTDTQYF